Below are 18 T cell receptor beta chains sequenced from a single sample in a study of shared clonotypes between healthy human individuals. Using immunoSEQ multiplex PCR, the repertoire was profiled, and TCRdb retains in-frame clones only, with some absent. The table records about 1 million clones, about 75% of them present only once. The sequenced sample consisted of memory CD4+ T cells sorted from blood. Described subset: CD45RA-negative fraction. The receptors shown here come from a man between 18 and 35 years old in good health.

In regard to this clone: The junction and the germline gene differ at one end; a read error may be behind it. The V call is TRBV7-7, the J call TRBJ2-7, with 11 bases that match TRBD2. Germline lookup yields CDR1 SSHAT and CDR2 FNYEAQ (reference sequence). This CDR3 comprises 16 residues. The CDR3 sequence is CASSPGVAGGPYEQYF. CDR3 sequence (DNA): TGTGCTAGCAGCCCTGGGGTAGCGGGAGGGCCCTACGAGCAGTACTTC.

The chain links TRBV6-6 to TRBJ1-6; 8 nucleotides line up with TRBD1. V lost 0 bases, J lost 14 bases, and 9 bases stayed unmatched. The CDR3 covers 15 residues. Germline assignment: CDR1 MNHNY and CDR2 SVGAGI (reference sequence). In nucleotides, the CDR3 is TGTGCCAGCAGTTACTCGCGGCAGGGGGCGAGGTCCCTCCACTTT. Protein sequence: CASSYSRQGARSLHF.

The V gene is TRBV7-2, the J gene TRBJ2-2; perhaps TRBD1 as D (5 bases). Germline CDR1 SGHTA, CDR2 FQGNSA. The CDR3 sequence is 15 residues long. V lost 5 bases and J lost 6, with 16 bases in between. Here the CDR3 reads CASSPLGVIAGELFF. The CDR3 DNA reads as TGTGCCAGCAGCCCTCTAGGGGTTATCGCCGGGGAGCTGTTTTTT.

This clone appeared once. The chain employs TRBV5-1 and TRBJ2-3, with unresolved D. V was shortened by 1 base and J by 6 bases, with 9 bases between the two germline ends. The CDR3 length is 13 residues. CDR1 is SGHRS, CDR2 YFSETQ, per germline. The CDR3 sequence: CASSLLMRDTQYF. As DNA, the CDR3 is TGCGCCAGCAGCTTGCTTATGAGGGATACGCAGTATTTT.

The V gene is TRBV9, the J gene TRBJ2-7; 7 bases are a match to TRBD1. Germline-derived CDR1 and CDR2 are SGDLS and YYNGEE. The trim removed 4 bases at V and 5 bases at J, leaving 9 bases unmatched. This CDR3 region has 14 residues. The CDR3 DNA reads TGTGCCAGCAGCCCGAAACAGGGGATCCACGAGCAGTACTTC. The encoded protein is CASSPKQGIHEQYF.

The J gene is TRBJ2-5, the V gene TRBV28; D is unclear. CDR3 length: 12 amino acids. Germline V CDR1 and CDR2: MDHEN, SYDVKM. Trimming took off 6 bases at V and 4 bases at J, with 9 bases between the two ends. The CDR3 loop is CASRTPGETQYF. DNA for the CDR3: TGTGCCAGCAGAACCCCGGGAGAGACCCAGTACTTC.

The chain carries TRBV7-2 and TRBJ1-2; 10 bases are shared with TRBD1. The CDR3 consists of 15 residues. Germline values: CDR1 SGHTA, CDR2 FQGNSA. The junction had 6 bases not matched to a gene; V was cut back by 3 bases and J by 5 bases. The CDR3 protein is CASSFAGTGAYGYTF. The CDR3 nucleotides read TGTGCCAGCAGCTTCGCCGGGACAGGGGCATATGGCTACACCTTC.

The V call is TRBV7-2, the J call TRBJ2-1; a weak D match, TRBD1 (7 bases). This CDR3 contains 16 residues. Trimming took 5 bases from V and 2 from J, leaving 16 bases between them. Germline V gene sequence: CDR1 SGHTA, CDR2 FQGNSA. CDR3 in DNA: TGTGCCAGCAGCCCAAGACTAGGGGGCGCCTACAATGAGCAGTTCTTC. Translated: CASSPRLGGAYNEQFF.

The V and J genes are TRBV19 and TRBJ1-1; maybe TRBD1 (6 bases). The CDR3 length is 14 residues. The ends were cut back, 6 bases at V and 1 base at J, with 12 bases in the middle. CDR1 and CDR2 (germline): LNHDA, SQIVND (reference sequence). The CDR3 loop reads CASSGGAGNTEAFF. CDR3 nucleotides: TGTGCCAGTAGCGGGGGGGCTGGGAACACTGAAGCTTTCTTT.

V and J are TRBV7-9 and TRBJ2-1; weak D call: TRBD2 (6 bases). CDR3 length equals 14 residues. The ends were cut back, 5 bases at V and 5 bases at J, with 13 bases in the middle. CDR1 is SEHNR and CDR2 is FQNEAQ in the germline V gene (reference sequence). CDR3 sequence (DNA): TGTGCCAGCAGCCCAATTGCGGGGAACAATGAGCAGTTCTTC. Amino acid sequence: CASSPIAGNNEQFF.

The chain is built from TRBV14 and TRBJ1-6, with a possible D match to TRBD1 (6 bases). V was clipped by 4 bases and J by 6 bases, with 16 bases between them. CDR1 and CDR2 (germline): SGHDN, FVKESK. The CDR3 totals 16 residues. CDR3 sequence reads: CASSLNQGTFNSPLHF. CDR3 DNA sequence: TGTGCCAGCAGCCTAAACCAGGGGACCTTTAATTCACCCCTCCACTTT. Full variable domain (outside the CDR3, taken from reference TRBV14 and TRBJ1-6): EAGVTQFPSHSVIEKGQTVTLRCDPISGHDNLYWYRRVMGKEIKFLLHFVKESKQDESGMPNNRFLAERTGGTYSTLKVQPAELEDSGVYFCASSLNQGTFNSPLHFGNGTRLTVT.

Comments on this clone: Other nucleotide sequences from this sample produce the same CDR3. The chain employs TRBV7-2 and TRBJ2-4; tentatively, D is TRBD1 or TRBD2 (5 bases each). The V gene lost 1 base and the J gene lost 2 bases, with 6 bases spanning the gap. This CDR3 region has 14 residues. In germline, CDR1 is SGHTA, CDR2 FQGNSA. The CDR3 reads CASSLGGSKNIQYF. As DNA, the CDR3 is TGTGCCAGCAGCTTAGGGGGGTCCAAAAACATTCAGTACTTC.

V and J are TRBV6-6 and TRBJ2-3; possibly TRBD2 for D (5 bases). Per germline, CDR1 MNHNY and CDR2 SVGAGI (reference sequence). The CDR3 runs 15 residues. Trimming removed 5 bases from V and 5 bases from J, with 17 bases in between. CDR3 amino acids: CASSERLQKQDTQYF. CDR3 sequence (DNA): TGTGCCAGCAGTGAGCGGCTCCAAAAACAAGATACGCAGTATTTT.

V usage is TRBV6-5 and J usage is TRBJ2-7; 7 bases agree with TRBD2. CDR1 MNHEY and CDR2 SVGAGI come from the germline V gene. Losses at the gene ends were 10 bases for V and 7 bases for J; bases not matched to a gene: 13. This CDR3 contains 13 residues. The CDR3 reads CATRVGGRMEQYF. The CDR3 region has the DNA TGTGCCACCAGGGTCGGCGGGAGAATGGAGCAGTACTTC.

The V and J genes are TRBV27 and TRBJ2-1, with 9 positions matching TRBD2. The CDR3 sequence is 15 residues long. CDR1 MNHEY and CDR2 SMNVEV come from the germline V gene (reference sequence). V was pared by 5 bases and J by 9 bases, with 11 bases of the junction left unmatched. CDR3 DNA sequence: TGTGCCAGCAGTCACGAGGGACTAGCAGGCATTGAGCAGTTCTTC. Amino acids: CASSHEGLAGIEQFF.

This clone has a count of ten or more. V is TRBV28 and J is TRBJ1-2; the match to TRBD1 covers 7 bases. CDR1 is MDHEN and CDR2 is SYDVKM in the germline V gene. The trim removed 8 bases at V and 4 bases at J, leaving 10 bases unmatched. This CDR3 spans 14 amino acids. The CDR3 protein is CASCTRGRSYGYTF. The CDR3 region has the DNA TGTGCCAGCTGTACGAGGGGGCGTAGCTATGGCTACACCTTC.

This clone was recorded only once. The chain joins TRBV10-3 to TRBJ2-3; D is undetermined. The V and J ends lost 6 bases and 3 bases respectively, with 4 bases between them. This CDR3 spans 11 amino acids. CDR1 and CDR2 (germline): ENHRY, SYGVKD. The CDR3 protein is CAIRKTDTQYF. In DNA form, the CDR3 reads TGTGCCATCAGGAAAACAGATACGCAGTATTTT.

This chain joins TRBV6-1 and TRBJ1-1, with D uncertain. This CDR3 spans 13 amino acids. Trimming shortened V by 8 bases and J by 1 base, and 11 bases separated the two germline ends. The germline V gene has CDR1 MNHNS and CDR2 SASEGT. CDR3 DNA: TGTGCCAGCTCCGGACGGTGGAACACTGAAGCTTTCTTT. Amino acids: CASSGRWNTEAFF.